The sequence of this T cell receptor beta chain was determined in a study of CD8+ T cells in alopecia areata. General observations from the study: Significant decreases in scalp clonality and expanded CD8+ clones followed tofacitinib treatment.

In each case, RNA was isolated and then reverse transcribed into cDNA as the sequencing template. Clones were sequenced by immunoSEQ multiplex PCR, and TCRdb holds only the in-frame ones, with some missing. Altogether fewer than 150,000 clones are present, less than 60% being singletons, with the ten largest covering around 3.4%. Note on this clone: Its antigen is unknown.

The CDR3 spans 13 residues. Germline CDR1 SQVTM, CDR2 ANQGSEA. Trimming shortened V by 2 bases and J by 4 bases, and 9 bases separated the two germline ends. The treatment: oral pan-JAK inhibitor, 5-10 mg twice daily. Using a FACSAria, the CD4+ and CD8+ T cells were sorted from the PBMCs. The chain carries TRBV29-1 and TRBJ1-5; D not certain. The TCR originated in a human donor with alopecia areata. The material sequenced was CD4+ T cells sorted from blood, taken at week 24, from a patient treated with tofacitinib. CDR3 loop: CSVEIGRNQPQHF. CDR3 nucleotides: TGCAGCGTTGAAATTGGCAGAAATCAGCCCCAGCATTTT.